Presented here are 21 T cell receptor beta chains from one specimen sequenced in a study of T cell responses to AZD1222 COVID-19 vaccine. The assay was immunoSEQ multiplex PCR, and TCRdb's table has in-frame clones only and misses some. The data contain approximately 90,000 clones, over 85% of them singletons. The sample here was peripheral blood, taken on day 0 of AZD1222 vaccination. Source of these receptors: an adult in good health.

CDR3 sequence (DNA): TGTGCCAGCAGCTCACTGGGTCGGGAGCGTTTCTTTGAGCAGTTCTTC. Translation: CASSSLGRERFFEQFF. The V gene is TRBV9, the J gene TRBJ2-1; TRBD2 is a possible D gene (6 bases). CDR3 size: 16 residues. Per germline, CDR1 SGDLS and CDR2 YYNGEE. Trimming left V 4 bases short and J 9 bases short, with 23 bases between.

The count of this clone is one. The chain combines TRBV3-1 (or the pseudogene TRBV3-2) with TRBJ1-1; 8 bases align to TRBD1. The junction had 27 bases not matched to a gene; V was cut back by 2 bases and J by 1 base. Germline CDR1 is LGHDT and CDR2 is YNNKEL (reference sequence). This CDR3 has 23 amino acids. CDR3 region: CASSQSPASGGVKELWPNTEAFF. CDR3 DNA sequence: TGTGCCAGCAGCCAATCCCCCGCTTCAGGGGGCGTTAAGGAACTCTGGCCGAACACTGAAGCTTTCTTT.

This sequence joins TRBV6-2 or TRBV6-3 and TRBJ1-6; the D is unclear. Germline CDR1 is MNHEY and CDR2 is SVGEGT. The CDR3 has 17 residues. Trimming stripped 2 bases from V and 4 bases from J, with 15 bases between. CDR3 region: CASSYQTRTDYNSPLHF. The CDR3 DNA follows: TGTGCCAGCAGTTACCAAACCCGGACGGATTATAATTCACCCCTCCACTTT.

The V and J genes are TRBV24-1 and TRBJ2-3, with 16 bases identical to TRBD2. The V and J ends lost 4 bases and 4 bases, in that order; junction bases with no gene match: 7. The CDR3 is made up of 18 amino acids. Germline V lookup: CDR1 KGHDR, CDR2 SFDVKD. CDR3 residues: CATSDPGTSGRVADTQYF. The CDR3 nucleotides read TGTGCCACCAGTGACCCCGGGACTAGCGGGAGGGTAGCAGATACGCAGTATTTT.

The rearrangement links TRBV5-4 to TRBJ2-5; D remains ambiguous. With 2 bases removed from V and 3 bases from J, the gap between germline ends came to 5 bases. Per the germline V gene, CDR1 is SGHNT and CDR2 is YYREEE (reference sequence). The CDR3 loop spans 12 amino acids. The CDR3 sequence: CASSFVKETQYF. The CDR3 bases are TGTGCCAGCAGCTTTGTCAAAGAGACCCAGTACTTC. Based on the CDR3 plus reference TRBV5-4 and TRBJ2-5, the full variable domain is ETGVTQSPTHLIKTRGQQVTLRCSSQSGHNTVSWYQQALGQGPQFIFQYYREEENGRGNFPPRFSGLQFPNYSSELNVNALELDDSALYLCASSFVKETQYFGPGTRLLVL.

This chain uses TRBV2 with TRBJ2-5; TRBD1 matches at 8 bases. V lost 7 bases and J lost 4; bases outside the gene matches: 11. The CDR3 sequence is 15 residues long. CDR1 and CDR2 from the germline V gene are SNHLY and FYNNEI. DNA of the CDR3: TGTGCCAGCACCCCACCGGGACAGGTTAGAGAGACCCAGTACTTC. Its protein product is CASTPPGQVRETQYF. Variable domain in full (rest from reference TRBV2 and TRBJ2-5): EPEVTQTPSHQVTQMGQEVILRCVPISNHLYFYWYRQILGQKVEFLVSFYNNEISEKSEIFDDQFSVERPDGSNFTLKIRSTKLEDSAMYFCASTPPGQVRETQYFGPGTRLLVL.

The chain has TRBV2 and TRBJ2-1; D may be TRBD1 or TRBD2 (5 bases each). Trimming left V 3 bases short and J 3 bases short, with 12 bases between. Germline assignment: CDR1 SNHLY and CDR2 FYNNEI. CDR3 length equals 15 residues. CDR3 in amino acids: CASSDEGLSYNEQFF. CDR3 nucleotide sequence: TGTGCCAGCAGTGACGAGGGGCTAAGCTACAATGAGCAGTTCTTC.

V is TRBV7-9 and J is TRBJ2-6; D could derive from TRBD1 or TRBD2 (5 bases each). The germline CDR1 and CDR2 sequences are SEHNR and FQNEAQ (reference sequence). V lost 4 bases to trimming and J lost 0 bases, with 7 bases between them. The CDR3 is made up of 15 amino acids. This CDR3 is CASSWGFSGANVLTF. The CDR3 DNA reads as TGTGCCAGCAGCTGGGGGTTCTCTGGGGCCAACGTCCTGACTTTC.

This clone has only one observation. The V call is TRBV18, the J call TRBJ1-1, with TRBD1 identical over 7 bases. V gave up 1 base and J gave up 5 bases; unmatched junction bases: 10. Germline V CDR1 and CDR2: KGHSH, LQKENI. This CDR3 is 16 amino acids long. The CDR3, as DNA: TGTGCCAGCTCACCACTGTCGGGACAGAGGAATACTGAAGCTTTCTTT. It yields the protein CASSPLSGQRNTEAFF.

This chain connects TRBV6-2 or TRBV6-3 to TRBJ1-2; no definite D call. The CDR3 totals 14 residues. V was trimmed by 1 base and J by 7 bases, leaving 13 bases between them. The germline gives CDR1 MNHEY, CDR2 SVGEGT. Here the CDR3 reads CASSYWGVALGYTF. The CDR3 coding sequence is TGTGCCAGCAGTTACTGGGGAGTTGCCCTTGGCTACACCTTC.

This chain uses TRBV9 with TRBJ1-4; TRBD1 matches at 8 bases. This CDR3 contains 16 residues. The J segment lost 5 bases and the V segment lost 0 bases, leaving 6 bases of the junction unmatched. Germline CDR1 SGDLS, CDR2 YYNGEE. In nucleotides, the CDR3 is TGTGCCAGCAGCGTAGGGGACAGGTTCTTAAATGAAAAACTGTTTTTT. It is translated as CASSVGDRFLNEKLFF.

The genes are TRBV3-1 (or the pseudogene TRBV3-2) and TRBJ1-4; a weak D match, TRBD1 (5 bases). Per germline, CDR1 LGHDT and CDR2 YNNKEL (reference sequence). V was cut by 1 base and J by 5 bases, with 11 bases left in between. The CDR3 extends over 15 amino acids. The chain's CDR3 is CASSQVGSGNEKLFF. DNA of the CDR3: TGTGCCAGCAGCCAAGTGGGTTCAGGGAATGAAAAACTGTTTTTT.

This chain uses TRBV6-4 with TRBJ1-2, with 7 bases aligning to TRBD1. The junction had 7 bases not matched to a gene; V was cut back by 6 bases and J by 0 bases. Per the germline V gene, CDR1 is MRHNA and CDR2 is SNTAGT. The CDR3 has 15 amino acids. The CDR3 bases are TGTGCCAGCAGCCGCGATGGACAGGCTAACTATGGCTACACCTTC. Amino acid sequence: CASSRDGQANYGYTF.

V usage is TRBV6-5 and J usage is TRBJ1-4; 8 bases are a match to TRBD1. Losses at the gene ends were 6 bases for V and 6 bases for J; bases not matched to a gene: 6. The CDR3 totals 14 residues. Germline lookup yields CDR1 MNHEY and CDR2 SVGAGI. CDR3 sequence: CASSRDRMDEKLFF. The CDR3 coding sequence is TGTGCCAGCAGCCGGGACAGGATGGATGAAAAACTGTTTTTT.

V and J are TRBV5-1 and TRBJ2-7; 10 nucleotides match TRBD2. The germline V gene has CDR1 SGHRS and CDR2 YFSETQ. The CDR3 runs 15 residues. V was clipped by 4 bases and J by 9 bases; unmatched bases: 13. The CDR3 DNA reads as TGCGCCAGCAGCCCGCGGACTAGCGGAGGTACGACGCAGTACTTC. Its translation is CASSPRTSGGTTQYF.

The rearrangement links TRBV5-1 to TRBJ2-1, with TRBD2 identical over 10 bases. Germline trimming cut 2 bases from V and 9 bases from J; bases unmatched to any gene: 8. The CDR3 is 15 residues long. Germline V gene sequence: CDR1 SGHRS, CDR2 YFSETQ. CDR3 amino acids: CASSLLAGTQSEQFF. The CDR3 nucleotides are TGCGCCAGCAGCTTACTAGCGGGGACTCAAAGTGAGCAGTTCTTC.

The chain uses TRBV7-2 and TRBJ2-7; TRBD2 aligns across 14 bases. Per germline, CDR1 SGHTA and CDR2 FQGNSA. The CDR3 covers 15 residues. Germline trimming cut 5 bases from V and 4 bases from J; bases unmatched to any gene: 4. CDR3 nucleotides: TGTGCCAGCAGCGGGACTAGCGGGAGTGGTTACGAGCAGTACTTC. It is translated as CASSGTSGSGYEQYF.

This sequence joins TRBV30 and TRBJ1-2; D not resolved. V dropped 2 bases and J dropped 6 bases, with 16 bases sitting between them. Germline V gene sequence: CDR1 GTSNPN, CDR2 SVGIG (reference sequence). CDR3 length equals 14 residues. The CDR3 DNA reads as TGTGCCTGGAGTCCCCCGTCCCACGACCATGGCTACACCTTC. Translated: CAWSPPSHDHGYTF.

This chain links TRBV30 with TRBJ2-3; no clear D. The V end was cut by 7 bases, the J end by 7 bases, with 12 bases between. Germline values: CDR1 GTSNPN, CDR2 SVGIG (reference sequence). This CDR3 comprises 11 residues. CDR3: CASTLLYTQYF. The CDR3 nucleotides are TGTGCCTCTACTCTACTTTATACGCAGTATTTT.

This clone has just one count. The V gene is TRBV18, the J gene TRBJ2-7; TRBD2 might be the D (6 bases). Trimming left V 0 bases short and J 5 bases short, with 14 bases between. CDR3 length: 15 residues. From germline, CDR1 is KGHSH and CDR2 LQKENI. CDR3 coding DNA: TGTGCCAGCTCACCACCGGAGGGGCGCGTCCACGAGCAGTACTTC. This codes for CASSPPEGRVHEQYF.

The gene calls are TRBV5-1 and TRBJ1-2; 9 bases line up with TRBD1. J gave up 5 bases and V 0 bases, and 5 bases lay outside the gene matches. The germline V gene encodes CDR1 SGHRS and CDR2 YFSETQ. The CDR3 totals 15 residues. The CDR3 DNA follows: TGCGCCAGCAGCTTGGGGGACAGGGAGGTTTATGGCTACACCTTC. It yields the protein CASSLGDREVYGYTF.